Listed below are T cell receptor beta chains from one sample, sequenced in a study of shared clonotypes between healthy human individuals. Assay used: immunoSEQ multiplex PCR; TCRdb lists only in-frame clones, some missing. The data show fewer than 2.5 million clones, with 90% to 95% seen just once and around 0.4% held by the top ten. The specimen sequenced was naive CD4+ T cells from PBMCs. These receptors were taken from a man aged 18 to 30 in good health. Some clones in this sample may be carry-over from other donors' samples. CDR3s include the opening cysteine and the closing phenylalanine or tryptophan. Each record gives: V gene, CDR3 protein.

v_gene: TRBV7-9; CDR3aa: CASSRGDEQYF
v_gene: TRBV18; CDR3aa: CASSPPVAGAYEQYF
v_gene: TRBV2; CDR3aa: CASTAYRGAGANVLTF
v_gene: TRBV9; CDR3aa: CASSVGSGAVTGELFF
v_gene: TRBV5-4; CDR3aa: CASRAGNTEAFF
v_gene: TRBV6-4; CDR3aa: CASSDNRGPQYF
v_gene: TRBV6-4; CDR3aa: CASSGPYGYTF
v_gene: TRBV20-1; CDR3aa: CSAALEREQFF
v_gene: TRBV5-1; CDR3aa: CASSLSGRSYNEQFF
v_gene: TRBV5-4; CDR3aa: CASSLGVAEDTQYF
v_gene: TRBV6-6; CDR3aa: CASRETADTGELFF
v_gene: TRBV29-1; CDR3aa: CSVEGTSGAGELFF
v_gene: TRBV27; CDR3aa: CASSTHSGDLEAFF
v_gene: TRBV28; CDR3aa: CASSLSPPKYPYNEQFF
v_gene: TRBV5-4; CDR3aa: CASSSMRVSSTDTQYF
v_gene: TRBV9; CDR3aa: CASSVVSSGSYNEQFF
v_gene: TRBV7-2; CDR3aa: CASSQSETEAFF
v_gene: TRBV19; CDR3aa: CASSGWTSVTYEQYF
v_gene: TRBV5-1; CDR3aa: CASSLAGWDTFSGNTIYF
v_gene: TRBV30; CDR3aa: CAWSGQRWTEAFF
v_gene: TRBV11-2; CDR3aa: CASSPSRDRAAAGELFF
v_gene: TRBV7-8; CDR3aa: CASSFYARDYEQYF
v_gene: TRBV25-1; CDR3aa: CASSGTGASNNEQFF
v_gene: TRBV10-2; CDR3aa: CAARGGGSTDTQYF
v_gene: TRBV5-4; CDR3aa: CASSLALGGVETQYF
v_gene: TRBV5-6; CDR3aa: CASSFSDTRYNEQFF
v_gene: TRBV7-2; CDR3aa: CASSLAPSQPQHF
v_gene: TRBV28; CDR3aa: CASSINRRELFF
v_gene: TRBV28; CDR3aa: CASSPPEYTEVFF
v_gene: TRBV27; CDR3aa: CASSSGTGRPGSYEQYF
v_gene: TRBV7-6; CDR3aa: CASSLRHPGLAGSRDTDTQYF
v_gene: TRBV27; CDR3aa: CASSYQGVSAEAFF
v_gene: TRBV11-2; CDR3aa: CASSRIRGAHPEQYF
v_gene: TRBV10-1; CDR3aa: CASSEASGAGTDTQYF
v_gene: TRBV7-2; CDR3aa: CASSAGRDTEAFF
v_gene: TRBV29-1; CDR3aa: CSVANSWGRGFDEQFF
v_gene: TRBV5-1; CDR3aa: CASSSGQPYTGELFF
v_gene: TRBV7-9; CDR3aa: CASRNTGDGYTF
v_gene: TRBV28; CDR3aa: CASNYPPTGEKLFF
v_gene: TRBV28; CDR3aa: CASSSGARRQETQYF
v_gene: TRBV13; CDR3aa: CASSLSGDSLTYEQYF
v_gene: TRBV5-1; CDR3aa: CASSAGLADPYEQYF
v_gene: TRBV15; CDR3aa: CATSRESGRGRSPLHF
v_gene: TRBV5-4; CDR3aa: CASSPAETGGYEQYF
v_gene: TRBV18; CDR3aa: CASSPGLVYEQYF